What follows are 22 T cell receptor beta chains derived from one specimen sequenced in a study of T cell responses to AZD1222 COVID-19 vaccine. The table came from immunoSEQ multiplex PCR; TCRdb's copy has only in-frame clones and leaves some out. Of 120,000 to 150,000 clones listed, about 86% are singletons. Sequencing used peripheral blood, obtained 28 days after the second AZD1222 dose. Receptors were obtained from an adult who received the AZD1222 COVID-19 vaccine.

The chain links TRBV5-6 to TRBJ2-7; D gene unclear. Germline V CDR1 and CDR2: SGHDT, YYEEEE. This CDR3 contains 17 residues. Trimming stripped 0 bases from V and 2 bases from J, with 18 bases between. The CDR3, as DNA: TGTGCCAGCAGCTTGGGCTTCCTTTGGGTGAACGCCTACGAGCAGTACTTC. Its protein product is CASSLGFLWVNAYEQYF.

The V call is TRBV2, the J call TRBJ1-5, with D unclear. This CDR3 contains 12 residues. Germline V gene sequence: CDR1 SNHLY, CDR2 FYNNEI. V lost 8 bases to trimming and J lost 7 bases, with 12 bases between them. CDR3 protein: CASGDRAQPQHF. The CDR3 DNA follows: TGTGCCAGCGGCGACCGGGCCCAGCCCCAGCATTTT.

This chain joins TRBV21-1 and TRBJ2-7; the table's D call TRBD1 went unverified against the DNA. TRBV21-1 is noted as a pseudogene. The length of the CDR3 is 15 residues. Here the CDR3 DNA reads TGTGCCAGCAGCCCAGACGGGGACAGCTCCTACGAGCAGTACTTC. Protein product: CASSPDGDSSYEQYF.

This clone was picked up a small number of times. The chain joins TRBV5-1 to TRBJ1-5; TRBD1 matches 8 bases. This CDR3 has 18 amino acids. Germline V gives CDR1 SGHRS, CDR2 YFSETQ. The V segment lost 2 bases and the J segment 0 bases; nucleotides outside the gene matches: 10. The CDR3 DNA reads TGCGCCAGCAGCTTCAGAGACAGGGGAAAAGGTAGCAATCAGCCCCAGCATTTT. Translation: CASSFRDRGKGSNQPQHF.

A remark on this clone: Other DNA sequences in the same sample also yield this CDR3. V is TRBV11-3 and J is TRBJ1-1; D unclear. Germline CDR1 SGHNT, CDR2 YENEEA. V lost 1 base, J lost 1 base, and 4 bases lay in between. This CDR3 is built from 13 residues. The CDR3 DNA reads TGTGCCAGCAGCTTAGGGGGGAACACTGAAGCTTTCTTT. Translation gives CASSLGGNTEAFF.

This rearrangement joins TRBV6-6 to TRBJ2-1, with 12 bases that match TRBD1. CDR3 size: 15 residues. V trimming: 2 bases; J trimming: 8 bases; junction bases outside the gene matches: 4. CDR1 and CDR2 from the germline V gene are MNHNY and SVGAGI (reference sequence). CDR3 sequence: CASSYGTGGSDEQFF. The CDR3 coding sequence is TGTGCCAGCAGTTACGGGACAGGGGGCAGCGATGAGCAGTTCTTC.

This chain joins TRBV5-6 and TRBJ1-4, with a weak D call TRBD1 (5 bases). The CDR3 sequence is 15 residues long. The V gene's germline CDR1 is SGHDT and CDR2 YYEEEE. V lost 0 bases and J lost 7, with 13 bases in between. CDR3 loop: CASSLDGHRSEKLFF. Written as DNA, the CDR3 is TGTGCCAGCAGCTTGGACGGACATAGGAGTGAAAAACTGTTTTTT. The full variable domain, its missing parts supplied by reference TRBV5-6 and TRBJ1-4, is DAGVTQSPTHLIKTRGQQVTLRCSPKSGHDTVSWYQQALGQGPQFIFQYYEEEERQRGNFPDRFSGHQFPNYSSELNVNALLLGDSALYLCASSLDGHRSEKLFFGSGTQLSVL.

The CDR3 DNA reads TGCAGTGCTAGTTCAGGGTTGCAGGGCCTTATTGCCGAGCAGTACTTC. As protein: CSASSGLQGLIAEQYF. This rearrangement joins TRBV20-1 to TRBJ2-7, with D perhaps matching TRBD1 (5 bases). CDR1 DFQATT and CDR2 SNEGSKA come from the germline V gene (reference sequence). This CDR3 is 16 amino acids long. V was clipped by 3 bases and J by 6 bases, with 24 bases between them.

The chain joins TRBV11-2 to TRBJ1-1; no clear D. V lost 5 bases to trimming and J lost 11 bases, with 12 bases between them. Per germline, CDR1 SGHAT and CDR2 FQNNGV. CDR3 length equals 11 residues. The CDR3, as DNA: TGTGCCAGCAGCGTTCAGGTTATGGCTTTCTTT. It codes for CASSVQVMAFF.

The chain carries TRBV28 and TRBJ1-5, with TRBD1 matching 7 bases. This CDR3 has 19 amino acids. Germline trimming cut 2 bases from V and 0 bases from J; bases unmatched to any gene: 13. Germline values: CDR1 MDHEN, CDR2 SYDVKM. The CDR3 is CASSLVLGGYDFSNQPQHF. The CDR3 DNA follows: TGTGCCAGCAGTTTAGTATTAGGGGGCTACGATTTTAGCAATCAGCCCCAGCATTTT. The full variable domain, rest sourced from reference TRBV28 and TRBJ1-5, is DVKVTQSSRYLVKRTGEKVFLECVQDMDHENMFWYRQDPGLGLRLIYFSYDVKMKEKGDIPEGYSVSREKKERFSLILESASTNQTSMYLCASSLVLGGYDFSNQPQHFGDGTRLSIL.

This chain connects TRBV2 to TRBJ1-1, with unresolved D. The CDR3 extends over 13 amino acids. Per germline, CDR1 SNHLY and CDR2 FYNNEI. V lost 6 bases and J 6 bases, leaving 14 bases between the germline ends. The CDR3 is CASRTDIGAEAFF. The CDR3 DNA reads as TGTGCCAGCAGAACCGACATTGGTGCTGAAGCTTTCTTT.

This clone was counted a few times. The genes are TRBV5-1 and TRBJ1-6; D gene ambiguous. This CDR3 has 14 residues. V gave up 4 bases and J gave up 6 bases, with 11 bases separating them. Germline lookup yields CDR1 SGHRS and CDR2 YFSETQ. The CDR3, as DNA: TGCGCCAGCAGCCTCGGCACAGCTAATTCACCCCTCCACTTT. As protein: CASSLGTANSPLHF.

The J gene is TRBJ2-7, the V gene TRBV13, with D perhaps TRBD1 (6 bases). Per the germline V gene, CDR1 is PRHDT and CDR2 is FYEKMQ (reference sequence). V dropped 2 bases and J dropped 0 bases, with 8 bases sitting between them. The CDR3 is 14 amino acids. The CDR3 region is CASSLRDTSYEQYF. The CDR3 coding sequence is TGTGCCAGCAGCTTACGGGACACCTCCTACGAGCAGTACTTC. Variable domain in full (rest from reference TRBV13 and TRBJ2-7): AAGVIQSPRHLIKEKRETATLKCYPIPRHDTVYWYQQGPGQDPQFLISFYEKMQSDKGSIPDRFSAQQFSDYHSELNMSSLELGDSALYFCASSLRDTSYEQYFGPGTRLTVT.

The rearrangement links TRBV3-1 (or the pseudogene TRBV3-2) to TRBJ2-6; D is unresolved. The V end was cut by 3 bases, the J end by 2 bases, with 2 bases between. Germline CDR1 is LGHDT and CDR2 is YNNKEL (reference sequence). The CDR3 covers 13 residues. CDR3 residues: CASSHPGANVLTF. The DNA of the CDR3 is TGTGCCAGCAGCCACCCTGGGGCCAACGTCCTGACTTTC.

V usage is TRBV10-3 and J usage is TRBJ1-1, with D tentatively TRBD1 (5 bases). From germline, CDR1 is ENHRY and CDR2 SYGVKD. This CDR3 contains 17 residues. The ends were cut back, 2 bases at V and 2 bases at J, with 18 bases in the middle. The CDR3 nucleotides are TGTGCCATCAGTGAGCTCCGGGACGCTGGGGAAAACACTGAAGCTTTCTTT. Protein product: CAISELRDAGENTEAFF.

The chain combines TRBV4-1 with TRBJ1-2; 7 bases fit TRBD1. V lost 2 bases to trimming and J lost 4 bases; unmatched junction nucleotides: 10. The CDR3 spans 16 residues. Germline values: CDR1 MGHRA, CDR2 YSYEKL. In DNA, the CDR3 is TGCGCCAGCAGCCAAACGACAGGGACCACCTCCTATGGCTACACCTTC. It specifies CASSQTTGTTSYGYTF.

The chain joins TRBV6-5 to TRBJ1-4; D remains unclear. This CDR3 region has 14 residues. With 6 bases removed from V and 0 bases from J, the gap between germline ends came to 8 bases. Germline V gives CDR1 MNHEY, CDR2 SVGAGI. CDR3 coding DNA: TGTGCCAGCAGACCGGGATCAACTAATGAAAAACTGTTTTTT. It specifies CASRPGSTNEKLFF.

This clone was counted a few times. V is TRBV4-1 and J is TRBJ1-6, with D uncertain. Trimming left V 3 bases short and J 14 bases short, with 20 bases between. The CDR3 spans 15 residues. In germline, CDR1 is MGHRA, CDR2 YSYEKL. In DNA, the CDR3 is TGCGCCAGCAGCCACGCCAAGGGAGACCGAGGAGCCCTCCACTTT. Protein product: CASSHAKGDRGALHF.

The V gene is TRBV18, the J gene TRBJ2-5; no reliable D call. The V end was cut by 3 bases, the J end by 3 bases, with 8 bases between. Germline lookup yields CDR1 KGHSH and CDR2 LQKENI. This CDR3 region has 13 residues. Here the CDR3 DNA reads TGTGCCAGCTCACCGAATCAAAAAGAGACCCAGTACTTC. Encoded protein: CASSPNQKETQYF.

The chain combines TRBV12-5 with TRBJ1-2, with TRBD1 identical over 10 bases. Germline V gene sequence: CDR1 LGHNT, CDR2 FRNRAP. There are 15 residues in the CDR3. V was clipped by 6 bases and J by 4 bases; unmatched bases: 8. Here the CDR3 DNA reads TGTGCTAGTGGAACCGGGACAGGGGCCCTCTATGGCTACACCTTC. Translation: CASGTGTGALYGYTF.

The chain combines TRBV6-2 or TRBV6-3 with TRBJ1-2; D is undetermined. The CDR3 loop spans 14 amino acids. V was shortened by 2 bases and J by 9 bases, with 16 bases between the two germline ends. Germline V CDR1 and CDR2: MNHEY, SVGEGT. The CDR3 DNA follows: TGTGCCAGCAGTTACCCGTCGGAGGGAAGGAGCTACACCTTC. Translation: CASSYPSEGRSYTF.

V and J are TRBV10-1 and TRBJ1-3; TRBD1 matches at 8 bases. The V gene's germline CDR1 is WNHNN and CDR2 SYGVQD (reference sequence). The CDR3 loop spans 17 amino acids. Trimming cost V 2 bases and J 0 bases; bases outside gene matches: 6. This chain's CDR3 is CASSETGTGASGNTIYF. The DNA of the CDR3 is TGCGCCAGCAGTGAGACCGGGACAGGTGCCTCTGGAAACACCATATATTTT.